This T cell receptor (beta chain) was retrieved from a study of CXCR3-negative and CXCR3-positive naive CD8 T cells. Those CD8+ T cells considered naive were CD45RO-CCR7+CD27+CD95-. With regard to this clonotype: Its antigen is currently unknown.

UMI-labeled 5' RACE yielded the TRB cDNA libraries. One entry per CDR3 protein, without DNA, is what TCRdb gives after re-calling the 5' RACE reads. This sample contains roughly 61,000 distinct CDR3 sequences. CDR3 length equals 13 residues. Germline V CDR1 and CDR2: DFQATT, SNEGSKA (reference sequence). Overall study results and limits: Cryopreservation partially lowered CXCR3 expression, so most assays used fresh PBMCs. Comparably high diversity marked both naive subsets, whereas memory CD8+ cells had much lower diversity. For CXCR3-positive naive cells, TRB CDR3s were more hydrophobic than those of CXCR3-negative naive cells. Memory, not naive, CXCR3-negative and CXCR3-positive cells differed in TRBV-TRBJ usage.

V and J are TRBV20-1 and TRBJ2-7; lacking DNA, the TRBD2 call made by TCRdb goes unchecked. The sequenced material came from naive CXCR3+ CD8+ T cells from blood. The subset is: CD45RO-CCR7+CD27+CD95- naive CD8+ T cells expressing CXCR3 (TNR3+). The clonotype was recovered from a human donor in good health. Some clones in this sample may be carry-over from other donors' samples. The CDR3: CSAGDRPAYEQYF.